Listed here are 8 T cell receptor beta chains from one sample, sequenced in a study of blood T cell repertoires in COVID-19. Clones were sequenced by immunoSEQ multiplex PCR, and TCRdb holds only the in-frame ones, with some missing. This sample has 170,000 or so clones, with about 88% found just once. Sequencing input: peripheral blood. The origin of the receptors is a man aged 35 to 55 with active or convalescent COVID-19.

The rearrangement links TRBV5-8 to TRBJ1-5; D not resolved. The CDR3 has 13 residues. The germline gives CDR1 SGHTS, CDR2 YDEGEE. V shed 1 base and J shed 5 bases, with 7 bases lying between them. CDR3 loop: CASSLYGYQPQHF. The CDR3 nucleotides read TGTGCCAGCAGCTTGTACGGTTATCAGCCCCAGCATTTT.

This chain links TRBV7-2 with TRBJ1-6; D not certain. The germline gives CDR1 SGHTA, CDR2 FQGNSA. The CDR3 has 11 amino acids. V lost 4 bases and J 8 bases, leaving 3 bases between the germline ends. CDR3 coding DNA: TGTGCCAGCAGCTCCGATTCACCCCTCCACTTT. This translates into CASSSDSPLHF. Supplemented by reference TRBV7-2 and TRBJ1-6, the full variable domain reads GAGVSQSPSNKVTEKGKDVELRCDPISGHTALYWYRQSLGQGLEFLIYFQGNSAPDKSGLPSDRFSAERTGGSVSTLTIQRTQQEDSAVYLCASSSDSPLHFGNGTRLTVT.

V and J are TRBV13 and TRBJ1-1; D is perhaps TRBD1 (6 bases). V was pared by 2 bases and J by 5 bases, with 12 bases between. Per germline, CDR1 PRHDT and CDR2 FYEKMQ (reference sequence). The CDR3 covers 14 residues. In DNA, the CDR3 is TGTGCCAGCAGCTTAAGCCCGACAGGAACTGAAGCTTTCTTT. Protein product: CASSLSPTGTEAFF.

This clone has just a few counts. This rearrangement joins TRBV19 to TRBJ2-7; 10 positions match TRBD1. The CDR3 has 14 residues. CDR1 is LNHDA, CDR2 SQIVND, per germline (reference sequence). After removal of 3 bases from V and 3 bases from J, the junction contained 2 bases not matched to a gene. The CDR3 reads CASSMDRGSYEQYF. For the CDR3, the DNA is TGTGCCAGTAGTATGGACAGGGGGAGCTACGAGCAGTACTTC.

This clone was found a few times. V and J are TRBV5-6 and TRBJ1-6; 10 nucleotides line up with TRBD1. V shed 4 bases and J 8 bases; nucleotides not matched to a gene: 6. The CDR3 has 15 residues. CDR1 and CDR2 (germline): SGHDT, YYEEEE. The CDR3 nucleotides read TGTGCCAGCAGCAACGACGGGACAGGGGATTCACCCCTCCACTTT. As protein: CASSNDGTGDSPLHF.

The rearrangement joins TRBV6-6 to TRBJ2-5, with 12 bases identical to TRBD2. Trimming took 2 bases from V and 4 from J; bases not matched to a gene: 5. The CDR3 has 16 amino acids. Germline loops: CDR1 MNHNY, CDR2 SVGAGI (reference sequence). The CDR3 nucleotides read TGTGCCAGCAGTTACCAACTAGCGGGGGGTGGAGAGACCCAGTACTTC. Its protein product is CASSYQLAGGGETQYF.

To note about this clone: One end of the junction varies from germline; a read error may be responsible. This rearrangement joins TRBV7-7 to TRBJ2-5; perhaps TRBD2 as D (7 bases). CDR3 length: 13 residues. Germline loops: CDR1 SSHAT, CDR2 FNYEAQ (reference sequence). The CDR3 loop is CASSRGAQETQYF. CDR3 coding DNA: TGTGCTAGCAGCCGGGGGGCCCAAGAGACCCAGTACTTC.

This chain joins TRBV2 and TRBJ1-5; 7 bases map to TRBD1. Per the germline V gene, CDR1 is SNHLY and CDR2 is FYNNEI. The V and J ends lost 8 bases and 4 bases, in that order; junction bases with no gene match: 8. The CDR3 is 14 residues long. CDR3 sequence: CASADRVGNQPQHF. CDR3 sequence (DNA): TGTGCCAGCGCTGACAGGGTGGGGAATCAGCCCCAGCATTTT.